This TCR beta chain appears in the sequencing data of a study of T cells of healthy individuals. MiXCR, run by TCRdb on the 5' RACE reads, gives a single entry per CDR3 protein. The sample yields 45,000 to 60,000 distinct CDR3 sequences, under 15% seen once. The CDR3 has 16 residues. Germline-derived CDR1 and CDR2 are SGHVS and FQNEAQ. A remark on this clonotype: One end of the junction is discordant with germline, which a read error may explain.

V is TRBV7-8 and J is TRBJ2-2, with a weak D call TRBD2 (5 bases). The sequence came from a human donor in good health. As DNA, the CDR3 is TGTGCCAGCACCTTAAAGGGTCTTGGGAGCACCGGGGAGCTGTTTTTT. This encodes CASTLKGLGSTGELFF.